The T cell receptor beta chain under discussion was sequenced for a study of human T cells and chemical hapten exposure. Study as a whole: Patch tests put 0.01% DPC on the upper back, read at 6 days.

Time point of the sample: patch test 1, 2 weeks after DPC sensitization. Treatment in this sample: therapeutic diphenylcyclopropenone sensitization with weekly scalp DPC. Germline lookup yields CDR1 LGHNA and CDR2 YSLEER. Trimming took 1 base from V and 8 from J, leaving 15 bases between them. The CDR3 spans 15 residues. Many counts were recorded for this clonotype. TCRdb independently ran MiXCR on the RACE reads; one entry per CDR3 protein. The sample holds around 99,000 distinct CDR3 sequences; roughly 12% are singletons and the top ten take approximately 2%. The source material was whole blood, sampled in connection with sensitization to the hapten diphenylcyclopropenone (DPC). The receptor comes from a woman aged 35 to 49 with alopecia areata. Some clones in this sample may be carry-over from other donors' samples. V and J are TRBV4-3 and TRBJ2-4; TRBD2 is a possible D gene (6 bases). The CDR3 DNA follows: TGCGCCAGCAGCCAAGGGTACGGGACTTGGGACATTCAGTACTTC. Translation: CASSQGYGTWDIQYF.